These 20 T cell receptor beta chains were sequenced from one sample in a study of beta chain features in type 1 diabetes. Reverse transcription of all isolated RNA meant that expressed TCRB transcripts were sequenced. TCRdb's table, derived via immunoSEQ multiplex PCR, lists solely in-frame clones and lacks some. The table shows 640,000 or so clones, with around 15% occurring only once. No antigen has been assigned to these receptors. Study-level points and caveats: Among patients with Type 1 diabetes, TCRB CDR3s were moderately but significantly shorter in every one of the four CD4+ subsets.

Sequences were obtained from naive CD4+ T cells from blood. These receptor sequences come from a man between 18 and 29 years old with type 1 diabetes.

The table lists this clone with a few counts. The chain joins TRBV5-1 to TRBJ1-1; perhaps TRBD1 as D (5 bases). The V gene lost 0 bases and the J gene lost 0 bases, with 15 bases spanning the gap. This CDR3 has 17 residues. The germline V gene encodes CDR1 SGHRS and CDR2 YFSETQ. The CDR3: CASSLDPGWGMNTEAFF. Here the CDR3 DNA reads TGCGCCAGCAGCTTGGATCCGGGATGGGGCATGAACACTGAAGCTTTCTTT.

V is TRBV5-1 and J is TRBJ2-2; TRBD1 aligns across 9 bases. Germline V gives CDR1 SGHRS, CDR2 YFSETQ. The CDR3 loop spans 17 amino acids. Losses at the gene ends were 4 bases for V and 4 bases for J; bases not matched to a gene: 11. CDR3 residues: CASSIAPGQGRTGELFF. The CDR3 DNA follows: TGCGCCAGCAGCATCGCCCCGGGACAGGGTCGCACCGGGGAGCTGTTTTTT.

This clone was seen a few times. The chain uses TRBV10-3 and TRBJ2-4; 11 bases line up with TRBD2. J lost 0 bases, V lost 9 bases, and 7 bases had no gene match. In germline, CDR1 is ENHRY, CDR2 SYGVKD. The CDR3 sequence is 16 residues long. CDR3 loop: CAISSGGPAAKNIQYF. The CDR3 coding sequence is TGTGCCATATCTAGCGGGGGGCCCGCAGCCAAAAACATTCAGTACTTC.

V and J are TRBV10-3 and TRBJ2-1, with 12 bases that match TRBD2. V lost 3 bases and J lost 8; bases outside the gene matches: 5. The V gene's germline CDR1 is ENHRY and CDR2 SYGVKD. The CDR3 covers 15 residues. CDR3 in amino acids: CAISERLAGDDEQFF. Written as DNA, the CDR3 is TGTGCCATCAGTGAACGACTAGCGGGGGACGATGAGCAGTTCTTC.

This clone came up a few times. The J gene is TRBJ1-2, the V gene TRBV5-1; 9 nucleotides agree with TRBD1. Germline V lookup: CDR1 SGHRS, CDR2 YFSETQ. The ends lost 0 bases at V and 6 bases at J; junction bases unmatched: 6. This CDR3 has 15 amino acids. CDR3 loop: CASSLASGTGHGYTF. The CDR3 DNA follows: TGCGCCAGCAGCTTGGCCTCCGGGACAGGGCATGGCTACACCTTC.

A few counts support this clone. The chain joins TRBV5-1 to TRBJ2-5; tentatively, D is TRBD1 (5 bases). V gave up 4 bases and J gave up 5 bases, with 15 bases separating them. Germline V gene data show CDR1 as SGHRS and CDR2 as YFSETQ. This CDR3 is 14 amino acids long. For the CDR3, the DNA is TGCGCCAGCAGCCCACAGGCCCCGAGGGAGACCCAGTACTTC. Amino acid sequence: CASSPQAPRETQYF.

The sample holds a few counts of this clone. J is TRBJ2-7 and V is TRBV29-1; possibly TRBD1 or TRBD2 for D (5 bases each). V was trimmed by 7 bases and J by 6 bases, leaving 22 bases between them. The germline V gene has CDR1 SQVTM and CDR2 ANQGSEA. The CDR3 is made up of 14 amino acids. CDR3 coding DNA: TGCAGCGGTGGGGACGGGCGGCAGGTGGGCGAGCAGTACTTC. This sequence encodes CSGGDGRQVGEQYF.

This sequence joins TRBV30 and TRBJ2-5, with 7 nucleotides matching TRBD2. CDR3 size: 15 residues. Germline loops: CDR1 GTSNPN, CDR2 SVGIG (reference sequence). Unmatched junction bases numbered 7, after V lost 2 bases and J lost 1 base. Written as DNA, the CDR3 is TGTGCCTGGAGTATGGCTAGCGGTTCCCAAGAGACCCAGTACTTC. Protein sequence: CAWSMASGSQETQYF.

This clone was recorded a few times. This sequence joins TRBV5-1 and TRBJ2-1, with D perhaps matching TRBD1 (5 bases). The CDR3 has 14 amino acids. The V end was cut by 0 bases, the J end by 9 bases, with 13 bases between. The germline V gene has CDR1 SGHRS and CDR2 YFSETQ. The CDR3 DNA reads TGCGCCAGCAGCTTGGGTGGCCGGCAGGGTGAGCAGTTCTTC. Translated, it gives CASSLGGRQGEQFF.

The chain combines TRBV6-5 with TRBJ2-1, with no clear D. Between the trimmed V and J ends, which lost 9 bases and 0 bases, there was a span of 9 bases. The CDR3 sequence is 13 residues long. Germline CDR1 MNHEY, CDR2 SVGAGI. The CDR3 sequence: CASHTSSYNEQFF. The DNA for the CDR3 is TGTGCCAGTCACACCAGCTCCTACAATGAGCAGTTCTTC.

The genes are TRBV5-6 and TRBJ1-2, with D possibly being TRBD1 (5 bases). The CDR3 contains 14 residues. Trimming shortened V by 0 bases and J by 4 bases, and 10 bases separated the two germline ends. Germline V CDR1 and CDR2: SGHDT, YYEEEE. CDR3: CASSLGQGAYGYTF. In nucleotides, the CDR3 is TGTGCCAGCAGCTTGGGGCAGGGCGCCTATGGCTACACCTTC.

This clone was seen more than once but under ten times. The rearrangement uses TRBV28 and TRBJ2-7; TRBD1 agrees at 8 bases. Germline CDR1 reads MDHEN; CDR2 reads SYDVKM. Trimming cost V 10 bases and J 5 bases; bases outside gene matches: 7. This CDR3 region has 12 residues. The CDR3 nucleotides read TGTGCCACGCGGACAGGGTCCAACGAGCAGTACTTC. Protein sequence: CATRTGSNEQYF.

Turning to this clone: This same CDR3 is encoded by further DNA sequences in the sample. V gene TRBV9 combines with J gene TRBJ2-5, with unresolved D. There are 12 residues in the CDR3. Between the trimmed V and J ends, which lost 0 bases and 5 bases, there was a span of 5 bases. Germline V gene data show CDR1 as SGDLS and CDR2 as YYNGEE. The CDR3 reads CASSVGLETQYF. The CDR3 nucleotides are TGTGCCAGCAGCGTAGGTCTGGAGACCCAGTACTTC.

This clone was seen more than once but under ten times. A much bigger clone sits one base away, suggesting this may be a read error. Written as DNA, the CDR3 is TGTGCCAGCAGGTCCCAAGAGACCCAGTACTTC. Encoded protein: CASRSQETQYF. The genes are TRBV6-5 and TRBJ2-5; D uncertain. Trimming took 6 bases from V and 1 from J, leaving 3 bases between them. Germline CDR1 MNHEY, CDR2 SVGAGI. The CDR3 is made up of 11 amino acids.

The chain has TRBV9 and TRBJ2-6; possibly TRBD1 or TRBD2 for D (5 bases each). The CDR3 loop spans 15 amino acids. CDR1 is SGDLS, CDR2 YYNGEE, per germline. V dropped 6 bases and J dropped 0 bases, with 10 bases sitting between them. CDR3 residues: CASTRGVSGANVLTF. For the CDR3, the DNA is TGTGCCAGCACTCGAGGGGTCTCTGGGGCCAACGTCCTGACTTTC.

This clone appeared a few times. The chain links TRBV18 to TRBJ2-2, with a possible D match to TRBD2 (6 bases). The V end lost 0 bases, the J end lost 9 bases, and 14 bases lay between the germline ends. From germline, CDR1 is KGHSH and CDR2 LQKENI. This CDR3 has 15 residues. DNA of the CDR3: TGTGCCAGCTCACCACCGGGGAGGACCCATCGGGAGCTGTTTTTT. It translates to CASSPPGRTHRELFF. Filled out from reference TRBV18 and TRBJ2-2, the complete variable domain reads NAGVMQNPRHLVRRRGQEARLRCSPMKGHSHVYWYRQLPEEGLKFMVYLQKENIIDESGMPKERFSAEFPKEGPSILRIQQVVRGDSAAYFCASSPPGRTHRELFFGEGSRLTVL.

The gene calls are TRBV11-2 and TRBJ1-1; 8 nucleotides align to TRBD1. Trimming removed 5 bases from V and 3 bases from J; junction bases left unmatched: 11. The CDR3 length is 16 residues. Germline assignment: CDR1 SGHAT and CDR2 FQNNGV. The CDR3 region has the DNA TGTGCCAGCAGCCAACTTGCCCTGACAGGGGACACTGAAGCTTTCTTT. Its protein product is CASSQLALTGDTEAFF.

The sample holds a few counts of this clone. CDR3 protein: CSGRTPNTEAFF. The CDR3 DNA follows: TGCAGCGGCCGGACGCCGAACACTGAAGCTTTCTTT. This chain links TRBV29-1 with TRBJ1-1; D not resolved. There are 12 residues in the CDR3. Germline CDR1 is SQVTM and CDR2 is ANQGSEA. Trimming removed 7 bases from V and 1 base from J, with 10 bases in between.

This sequence joins TRBV6-5 and TRBJ1-2, with TRBD1 identical over 8 bases. V was clipped by 6 bases and J by 7 bases; unmatched bases: 10. The CDR3 consists of 14 residues. CDR1 is MNHEY and CDR2 is SVGAGI in the germline V gene. In DNA form, the CDR3 reads TGTGCCAGCAGCCAGGGACAGGCCACGGGTGGCTACACCTTC. This translates into CASSQGQATGGYTF.

This chain joins TRBV6-5 and TRBJ2-7, with D perhaps matching TRBD1 (5 bases). V was trimmed by 7 bases and J by 4 bases, leaving 17 bases between them. Germline V gene data show CDR1 as MNHEY and CDR2 as SVGAGI. This CDR3 has 14 amino acids. As DNA, the CDR3 is TGTGCCAGCATTCCGACAGACCCAGGGTACGAGCAGTACTTC. Amino acids: CASIPTDPGYEQYF.